This T cell receptor beta chain emerged from a study of blood T cell repertoires in COVID-19. As for the study in general: Spain, Italy and the United States supplied samples that represented acute and convalescent COVID-19. T cells, B-cell-depleted T cells, or PBMCs provided the cDNA or gDNA that served as material.

The authors' processing: Cell counts per sample came from amplifying reference gene primers. Profiled with immunoSEQ multiplex PCR; TCRdb holds only in-frame clones, not every one. Clone size and the V and J calls come from that table; the DNA yielded D and trimming. The data contain about 330,000 clones, around 89% of them singletons. V was clipped by 2 bases and J by 1 base, with 15 bases between them. Per germline, CDR1 GTSNPN and CDR2 SVGIG (reference sequence). The CDR3 is 16 residues long. The chain joins TRBV30 to TRBJ1-3; D possibly corresponds to TRBD1 (5 bases). The sequencing sample was made of peripheral blood. The sequence came from a woman in her forties or fifties with active or convalescent COVID-19. The CDR3 protein is CAWSIHRGGSGNTIYF. The CDR3 DNA sequence: TGTGCCTGGAGTATCCATCGGGGGGGTTCTGGAAACACCATATATTTT.